Each of the 28 T cell receptor beta chains below was sequenced from the same sample in a study of shared clonotypes between healthy human individuals. Profiling relied on immunoSEQ multiplex PCR, and the TCRdb table lists in-frame clones only, not all of them. The sample lists approximately 620,000 clones; 95% to 98% were seen once. The sample consisted of naive CD4+ T cells sorted from blood. Subset reported: CD45RA+ positively selected. The receptors were gathered from a woman between 25 and 40 years old in good health.

V usage is TRBV11-2 and J usage is TRBJ2-3, with a possible D match to TRBD2 (5 bases). The CDR3 is made up of 18 amino acids. CDR1 is SGHAT, CDR2 FQNNGV, per germline. The V end lost 1 base, the J end lost 4 bases, and 21 bases lay between the germline ends. The CDR3 bases are TGTGCCAGCAGCTTAGGGCGGAGGAGTGGGTTGTTTTCAGATACGCAGTATTTT. Protein sequence: CASSLGRRSGLFSDTQYF. The full variable domain, with the rest looked up from reference TRBV11-2 and TRBJ2-3, is EAGVAQSPRYKIIEKRQSVAFWCNPISGHATLYWYQQILGQGPKLLIQFQNNGVVDDSQLPKDRFSAERLKGVDSTLKIQPAKLEDSAVYLCASSLGRRSGLFSDTQYFGPGTRLTVL.

The V and J genes are TRBV30 and TRBJ1-2, with 10 bases fitting TRBD1. CDR3 length equals 16 residues. Germline V CDR1 and CDR2: GTSNPN, SVGIG (reference sequence). The J segment lost 4 bases and the V segment lost 3 bases, leaving 11 bases of the junction unmatched. The CDR3 DNA reads TGTGCCTGGAGGGTGGCGGGACAGGGGTCGGTCTATGGCTACACCTTC. This encodes CAWRVAGQGSVYGYTF. Drawing the rest from reference TRBV30 and TRBJ1-2, the complete variable domain is SQTIHQWPATLVQPVGSPLSLECTVEGTSNPNLYWYRQAAGRGLQLLFYSVGIGQISSEVPQNLSASRPQDRQFILSSKKLLLSDSGFYLCAWRVAGQGSVYGYTFGSGTRLTVV.

The chain has TRBV6-6 and TRBJ2-1; 8 bases fit TRBD2. This CDR3 has 15 amino acids. The V and J ends lost 0 bases and 5 bases, in that order; junction bases with no gene match: 3. Germline assignment: CDR1 MNHNY and CDR2 SVGAGI (reference sequence). In DNA, the CDR3 is TGTGCCAGCAGTTACTCTGGGACTAGTAACAATGAGCAGTTCTTC. Protein product: CASSYSGTSNNEQFF.

The chain carries TRBV7-6 and TRBJ2-7; TRBD2 aligns across 14 bases. This CDR3 has 18 amino acids. The J segment lost 3 bases and the V segment lost 0 bases, leaving 7 bases of the junction unmatched. Germline V CDR1 and CDR2: SGHVS, FNYEAQ. CDR3 loop: CASSLASGTSGRGYEQYF. The CDR3 DNA follows: TGTGCCAGCAGCTTAGCTTCCGGGACTAGCGGGAGAGGCTACGAGCAGTACTTC.

The chain links TRBV7-3 to TRBJ1-1, with D possibly being TRBD1 (6 bases). V shed 4 bases and J shed 0 bases, with 9 bases lying between them. Germline V gene sequence: CDR1 SGHTA, CDR2 FQGTGA. This CDR3 has 14 amino acids. The CDR3 bases are TGTGCCAGCAGCTCGGCAGGGGTGAACACTGAAGCTTTCTTT. As protein: CASSSAGVNTEAFF.

As to this clone: In the same sample, other DNA sequences code for this CDR3. The chain carries TRBV28 and TRBJ1-1; possibly TRBD1 for D (6 bases). The V gene lost 3 bases and the J gene lost 10 bases, with 12 bases spanning the gap. The CDR3 runs 12 residues. Germline V gives CDR1 MDHEN, CDR2 SYDVKM. The CDR3 coding sequence is TGTGCCAGCAGTTTGCAGGGGTTGCGAGCTTTCTTT. It is translated as CASSLQGLRAFF.

J is TRBJ2-2 and V is TRBV6-1; D is ambiguous. V shed 1 base and J shed 4 bases, with 7 bases lying between them. The CDR3 has 14 residues. CDR1 is MNHNS and CDR2 is SASEGT in the germline V gene. CDR3 bases: TGTGCCAGCAGTGAAGGGGTCGGCACCGGGGAGCTGTTTTTT. This codes for CASSEGVGTGELFF.

CDR3 sequence reads: CASSDLRDGFYEQYF. The CDR3 nucleotides are TGTGCCAGCAGTGACTTACGGGACGGTTTCTACGAGCAGTACTTC. V and J are TRBV2 and TRBJ2-7; D is perhaps TRBD1 or TRBD2 (5 bases each). Per germline, CDR1 SNHLY and CDR2 FYNNEI. V lost 3 bases to trimming and J lost 3 bases, with 15 bases between them. The CDR3 runs 15 residues.

The chain carries TRBV28 and TRBJ1-4; D perhaps matches TRBD1 (6 bases). The CDR3 consists of 14 residues. Germline V gene lookup returns CDR1 MDHEN and CDR2 SYDVKM. V lost 2 bases, J lost 4 bases, and 8 bases lay in between. In DNA, the CDR3 is TGTGCCAGCAGTTTAACAGGGAATAATGAAAAACTGTTTTTT. It yields the protein CASSLTGNNEKLFF.

J is TRBJ2-1 and V is TRBV4-1, with 8 bases matching TRBD2. V lost 1 base to trimming and J lost 7 bases; unmatched junction nucleotides: 9. The CDR3 consists of 16 residues. CDR1 and CDR2 (germline): MGHRA, YSYEKL. CDR3 bases: TGCGCCAGCAGCCAAGTAGGAGCGGGAGTGTGGAATGAGCAGTTCTTC. Protein sequence: CASSQVGAGVWNEQFF.

Only a few counts were recorded for this clone. The chain uses TRBV19 and TRBJ2-5, with D possibly TRBD1 on 6 matching bases. Trimming pared 6 bases from V and 5 bases from J, leaving 16 bases between. CDR1 is LNHDA and CDR2 is SQIVND in the germline V gene (reference sequence). This CDR3 region has 14 residues. This chain's CDR3 is CASSTTGTLETQYF. CDR3 nucleotides: TGTGCCAGTAGCACCACAGGGACGTTGGAGACCCAGTACTTC.

V gene TRBV19 combines with J gene TRBJ2-1; no clear D. This CDR3 region has 15 residues. V dropped 4 bases and J dropped 8 bases, with 18 bases sitting between them. Germline V gives CDR1 LNHDA, CDR2 SQIVND (reference sequence). The CDR3 loop is CASSSGRRPGDEQFF. CDR3 nucleotide sequence: TGTGCCAGTAGTAGTGGTAGGCGACCCGGCGATGAGCAGTTCTTC.

This chain uses TRBV5-1 with TRBJ2-5; 9 positions match TRBD2. Trimming at V came to 7 bases and at J to 5 bases, leaving 15 bases not matched to a gene. Germline lookup yields CDR1 SGHRS and CDR2 YFSETQ. The CDR3 has 16 amino acids. The CDR3 spells CASAPSGTSKAETQYF. The CDR3 DNA is TGCGCCAGCGCCCCAAGCGGGACTAGCAAGGCGGAGACCCAGTACTTC.

The gene calls are TRBV2 and TRBJ2-5; D remains unclear. The CDR3 is made up of 12 amino acids. Trimming stripped 3 bases from V and 2 bases from J, with 4 bases between. Germline loops: CDR1 SNHLY, CDR2 FYNNEI. The CDR3 DNA follows: TGTGCCAGCAGTGACAGGCAAGAGACCCAGTACTTC. Translation: CASSDRQETQYF.

The V gene is TRBV5-4, the J gene TRBJ2-1; unclear D gene. Germline V gene sequence: CDR1 SGHNT, CDR2 YYREEE (reference sequence). The CDR3 runs 15 residues. Trimming took 0 bases from V and 6 from J, leaving 13 bases between them. CDR3 DNA sequence: TGTGCCAGCAGCTTGGGGTATCCCCCACCCAATGAGCAGTTCTTC. The encoded protein is CASSLGYPPPNEQFF.

This chain links TRBV28 with TRBJ1-1; D is uncertain. CDR3 size: 15 residues. The ends were cut back, 6 bases at V and 1 base at J, with 15 bases in the middle. Germline V CDR1 and CDR2: MDHEN, SYDVKM. The CDR3 region has the DNA TGTGCCAGCAGAGGCGGTGGACGGGAGAACACTGAAGCTTTCTTT. It encodes CASRGGGRENTEAFF.

The J gene is TRBJ1-5, the V gene TRBV19; no reliable D call. Trimming pared 6 bases from V and 2 bases from J, leaving 14 bases between. This CDR3 is 15 amino acids long. The germline CDR1 and CDR2 sequences are LNHDA and SQIVND (reference sequence). As DNA, the CDR3 is TGTGCCAGTAGGGTGAAACCCGGGGGCAATCAGCCCCAGCATTTT. Its protein is CASRVKPGGNQPQHF.

This chain joins TRBV7-9 and TRBJ1-4; D is possibly TRBD1 (6 bases). Trimming took off 3 bases at V and 12 bases at J, with 14 bases between the two ends. CDR3 length: 13 amino acids. CDR1 is SEHNR and CDR2 is FQNEAQ in the germline V gene (reference sequence). The CDR3, as DNA: TGTGCCAGCAGCTTCTGGGGGGCTGAGGAACTGTTTTTT. As protein: CASSFWGAEELFF.

The gene calls are TRBV28 and TRBJ2-7; D unresolved. This CDR3 is 12 amino acids long. Looked up from germline, CDR1 is MDHEN and CDR2 is SYDVKM. Trimming removed 7 bases from V and 2 bases from J, with 9 bases in between. CDR3 nucleotide sequence: TGTGCCAGCACTGGAAGCACCTACGAGCAGTACTTC. This translates into CASTGSTYEQYF.

This clone appeared once. The chain carries TRBV28 and TRBJ1-4, with D perhaps matching TRBD1 (5 bases). V lost 6 bases and J 7 bases, leaving 24 bases between the germline ends. The CDR3 runs to 17 residues. The V gene's germline CDR1 is MDHEN and CDR2 SYDVKM. CDR3 protein: CASSSAGLLSGGEKLFF. In nucleotides, the CDR3 is TGTGCCAGCAGCTCCGCCGGACTGCTCTCCGGGGGTGAAAAACTGTTTTTT. The variable domain in full, with the rest retrieved from reference TRBV28 and TRBJ1-4, is DVKVTQSSRYLVKRTGEKVFLECVQDMDHENMFWYRQDPGLGLRLIYFSYDVKMKEKGDIPEGYSVSREKKERFSLILESASTNQTSMYLCASSSAGLLSGGEKLFFGSGTQLSVL.

The rearrangement joins TRBV7-9 to TRBJ2-4, with D tentatively TRBD2 (6 bases). Trimming cost V 1 base and J 2 bases, with 15 bases left between them. Germline V gene sequence: CDR1 SEHNR, CDR2 FQNEAQ (reference sequence). The CDR3 loop spans 17 amino acids. The CDR3 here is CASSLEAGIRSKNIQYF. CDR3 sequence (DNA): TGTGCCAGCAGCTTAGAGGCGGGGATCAGGTCCAAAAACATTCAGTACTTC.

This clone was detected only once. The J gene is TRBJ1-1, the V gene TRBV11-2, with D unclear. Per germline, CDR1 SGHAT and CDR2 FQNNGV. The CDR3 is 13 amino acids. V was clipped by 1 base and J by 2 bases, with 5 bases between them. CDR3 loop: CASSLVPNTEAFF. The CDR3 DNA reads TGTGCCAGCAGCTTAGTGCCCAACACTGAAGCTTTCTTT.

This clone was seen once. The chain couples TRBV2 to TRBJ1-6; D gene ambiguous. The germline gives CDR1 SNHLY, CDR2 FYNNEI. The V end was cut by 4 bases, the J end by 7 bases, with 2 bases between. This CDR3 region has 11 residues. This CDR3 reads CASSGNSPLHF. In nucleotides, the CDR3 is TGTGCCAGCAGTGGGAATTCACCCCTCCACTTT.

The chain couples TRBV7-2 to TRBJ2-5; a weak D match, TRBD2 (5 bases). Germline CDR1 reads SGHTA; CDR2 reads FQGNSA. V was pared by 6 bases and J by 7 bases, with 18 bases between. CDR3 size: 14 residues. In nucleotides, the CDR3 is TGTGCCAGCAGTTCACCGGACGGAGGCGGGACCCAGTACTTC. This codes for CASSSPDGGGTQYF. The entire variable domain, with the rest obtained from reference TRBV7-2 and TRBJ2-5, is as follows: GAGVSQSPSNKVTEKGKDVELRCDPISGHTALYWYRQSLGQGLEFLIYFQGNSAPDKSGLPSDRFSAERTGGSVSTLTIQRTQQEDSAVYLCASSSPDGGGTQYFGPGTRLLVL.

This clone showed up just a few times. The chain links TRBV5-6 to TRBJ2-5; D tentatively fits TRBD1 or TRBD2 (5 bases each). V was cut by 4 bases and J by 1 base, with 11 bases left in between. Germline lookup yields CDR1 SGHDT and CDR2 YYEEEE. The CDR3 contains 14 residues. This CDR3 is CASSPSGTQETQYF. CDR3 coding DNA: TGTGCCAGCAGCCCCTCGGGGACCCAAGAGACCCAGTACTTC.

The gene calls are TRBV7-2 and TRBJ1-6; possible D gene TRBD1, 5 bases. V lost 5 bases to trimming and J lost 10 bases, with 12 bases between them. The CDR3 spans 13 residues. From germline, CDR1 is SGHTA and CDR2 FQGNSA. The CDR3 DNA reads as TGTGCCAGCAGCCCCACGGGGGGGTCACCCCTCCACTTT. Translation: CASSPTGGSPLHF.

This chain joins TRBV19 and TRBJ1-2; 8 bases match TRBD1. V gave up 3 bases and J gave up 4 bases; unmatched junction bases: 4. Germline-derived CDR1 and CDR2 are LNHDA and SQIVND (reference sequence). The CDR3 is made up of 14 amino acids. The CDR3, as DNA: TGTGCCAGTAGTATCCAGGGGGCGACCTATGGCTACACCTTC. It encodes CASSIQGATYGYTF.

This chain uses TRBV27 with TRBJ2-3; D not resolved. Germline V gene lookup returns CDR1 MNHEY and CDR2 SMNVEV (reference sequence). Trimming pared 9 bases from V and 5 bases from J, leaving 18 bases between. The CDR3 extends over 14 amino acids. CDR3 region: CASFRRQFGDTQYF. For the CDR3, the DNA is TGTGCCAGTTTCCGGCGCCAGTTTGGAGATACGCAGTATTTT.